This T cell receptor beta chain was documented in a study of T-cell memory formation after mild COVID-19. Study-level findings and limits: CD8+ contracting clones occupied EMRA, while CD4+ ones occupied mainly CM and EM.

This clonotype was observed a few times. Its antigen is not identified. cDNA libraries for TCR alpha and TCR beta, carrying sample barcodes and UMIs, came from 5'RACE with constant-segment primers. TCRdb re-analysed the 5' RACE reads in MiXCR, keeping a single row per CDR3 protein. The sample records 350,000 to 500,000 distinct CDR3 sequences, 23% being singletons. Sample: PBMCs or a T cell subset sorted from them (not recorded which). The sequence was obtained from an adult woman who had mild COVID-19 (a few samples of this study predate the infection). Cell type and time point are not known.

For the CDR3, the DNA is TGTGCCAGCAGCTTAGGGAGGGCGCCGGTGGAGCAGTACTTC. Its protein product is CASSLGRAPVEQYF. The chain uses TRBV7-8 and TRBJ2-7, with D perhaps TRBD2 (6 bases). In germline, CDR1 is SGHVS, CDR2 FQNEAQ. Trimming took 1 base from V and 7 from J, leaving 14 bases between them. This CDR3 is built from 14 residues.